These 24 T cell receptor beta chains were all obtained from the same sample, sequenced in a study of human T cells and chemical hapten exposure. TCRdb redid the calling of the RACE reads with MiXCR, one entry per CDR3 protein. The sample yields roughly 140,000 distinct CDR3 sequences, approximately 12% seen once. The time point denotes: patch test 2, 6 weeks after DPC sensitization. Described treatment: therapeutic diphenylcyclopropenone sensitization with weekly scalp DPC. The sequencing used whole blood, collected in connection with sensitization to the hapten diphenylcyclopropenone (DPC). The receptor set was obtained from a woman in her forties or fifties with alopecia areata. Some clones in this sample may be carry-over from other donors' samples.

This clonotype has more than one count but fewer than ten. The CDR3 reads CASRTVSSGANVLTF. CDR3 in DNA: TGTGCCAGCAGGACAGTAAGCTCTGGGGCCAACGTCCTGACTTTC. V is TRBV6-5 and J is TRBJ2-6, with D possibly matching TRBD1 (5 bases). CDR1 is MNHEY, CDR2 SVGAGI, per germline. V was cut by 6 bases and J by 0 bases, with 9 bases left in between. CDR3 length equals 15 residues.

This chain links TRBV18 with TRBJ1-1; no clear D gene. The V end was cut by 1 base, the J end by 3 bases, with 6 bases between. The germline V gene encodes CDR1 KGHSH and CDR2 LQKENI. This CDR3 has 13 amino acids. The CDR3 region is CASSPLSDTEAFF. CDR3 nucleotide sequence: TGTGCCAGCTCACCACTGAGCGACACTGAAGCTTTCTTT.

Here the CDR3 reads CASSHQGALPNTEAFF. The CDR3 DNA sequence: TGTGCCAGCAGTCACCAGGGGGCGCTCCCGAACACTGAAGCTTTCTTT. The chain uses TRBV7-2 and TRBJ1-1; TRBD1 aligns across 8 bases. This CDR3 has 16 residues. Per germline, CDR1 SGHTA and CDR2 FQGNSA. After removal of 6 bases from V and 1 base from J, the junction contained 10 bases not matched to a gene.

This clonotype showed up many times. The chain uses TRBV7-9 and TRBJ1-1, with D uncertain. Germline loops: CDR1 SEHNR, CDR2 FQNEAQ (reference sequence). V lost 7 bases, J lost 5 bases, and 20 bases lay in between. This CDR3 is built from 15 residues. In DNA, the CDR3 is TGTGCCAGCACCCCCGACTCGGGTGTTGTGACTGAAGCTTTCTTT. Residues: CASTPDSGVVTEAFF.

The chain links TRBV6-1 to TRBJ1-5, with D possibly being TRBD1 (6 bases). Germline V gene sequence: CDR1 MNHNS, CDR2 SASEGT. CDR3 length equals 16 residues. Trimming removed 7 bases at V and 4 bases at J, with 20 bases between. The CDR3 sequence is CASTPSLQGQNQPQHF. The CDR3 DNA reads as TGTGCCAGCACCCCCTCATTGCAGGGGCAGAATCAGCCCCAGCATTTT.

As regards this clonotype: One junction end does not reproduce the germline sequence, and a read error may be involved. The rearrangement joins TRBV7-2 to TRBJ2-3; TRBD1 might be the D (5 bases). CDR1 is SGHTA and CDR2 is FQGNSA in the germline V gene. The CDR3 is 16 amino acids. The CDR3 loop is CATSPPRQGFTDTQYF. In nucleotides, the CDR3 is TGTGCCACCAGCCCCCCCCGGCAGGGCTTTACAGATACGCAGTATTTT. Complete variable domain (other parts from reference TRBV7-2 and TRBJ2-3): GAGVSQSPSNKVTEKGKDVELRCDPISGHTALYWYRQSLGQGLEFLIYFQGNSAPDKSGLPSDRFSAERTGGSVSTLTIQRTQQEDSAVYLCATSPPRQGFTDTQYFGPGTRLTVL.

This clonotype was seen at least ten times. The rearrangement uses TRBV7-2 and TRBJ2-5; the D is unclear. This CDR3 is built from 14 residues. V gave up 2 bases and J gave up 3 bases, with 10 bases separating them. The germline V gene has CDR1 SGHTA and CDR2 FQGNSA. CDR3 region: CASSLHRAEETQYF. The DNA of the CDR3 is TGTGCCAGCAGCTTACACCGGGCAGAAGAGACCCAGTACTTC.

This clonotype was recorded at least ten times. This chain uses TRBV24-1 with TRBJ2-1, with 8 bases that match TRBD1. The germline V gene has CDR1 KGHDR and CDR2 SFDVKD. There are 15 residues in the CDR3. J lost 1 base, V lost 5 bases, and 3 bases had no gene match. For the CDR3, the DNA is TGTGCCACCAGTGGGACAGGGCCGTCCTACAATGAGCAGTTCTTC. It specifies CATSGTGPSYNEQFF.

This clonotype has more than one count but fewer than ten. This chain uses TRBV12-2 with TRBJ2-7; TRBD2 reflects the table's D call only, with no check against the DNA. TRBV12-2 is an annotated pseudogene. The CDR3 runs to 18 residues. The CDR3, as DNA: TGTGCAAGTCGCACAGCGGTAGCGGGAGGACTAAGCTCCTACGAGCAGTACTTC. The encoded protein is CASRTAVAGGLSSYEQYF.

This clonotype was detected ten times or more. This sequence joins TRBV11-1 and TRBJ2-3; perhaps TRBD2 as D (5 bases). Germline values: CDR1 SGHAT, CDR2 FQDESV (reference sequence). The CDR3 extends over 15 amino acids. V lost 1 base, J lost 0 bases, and 8 bases lay in between. The CDR3 DNA reads as TGTGCCAGCAGCTTAGAGGAGCGGAGCACAGATACGCAGTATTTT. It is translated as CASSLEERSTDTQYF.

Only a few counts were recorded for this clonotype. The V and J genes are TRBV4-1 and TRBJ2-3; D is uncertain. Germline values: CDR1 MGHRA, CDR2 YSYEKL. CDR3 length: 12 residues. Trimming took 0 bases from V and 8 from J, leaving 6 bases between them. CDR3 bases: TGCGCCAGCAGCCAAGAGGAGCGTACGCAGTATTTT. Amino acid sequence: CASSQEERTQYF.

The sample holds a few counts of this clonotype. The junction shows a germline mismatch at one end, possibly a read error. The V gene is TRBV28, the J gene TRBJ2-3, with D perhaps being TRBD1 or TRBD2 (5 bases each). Germline values: CDR1 MDHEN, CDR2 SYDVKM. The CDR3 runs 14 residues. The CDR3 DNA sequence: TGTGTCAGCCCGCCTCGGGGCTACACAGATACGCAGTATTTT. Its protein is CVSPPRGYTDTQYF.

This clonotype was picked up a small number of times. This sequence joins TRBV6-6 and TRBJ1-1; D is undetermined. This CDR3 has 13 residues. V shed 6 bases and J shed 1 base, with 9 bases lying between them. The V gene's germline CDR1 is MNHNY and CDR2 SVGAGI (reference sequence). This CDR3 is CASSHMTNTEAFF. The CDR3 DNA reads TGTGCCAGCAGCCATATGACGAACACTGAAGCTTTCTTT.

This clonotype was seen more than once but under ten times. The rearrangement joins TRBV28 to TRBJ2-5, with TRBD2 matching over 8 bases. The CDR3 totals 17 residues. J gave up 2 bases and V 4 bases, and 12 bases lay outside the gene matches. Germline V gene lookup returns CDR1 MDHEN and CDR2 SYDVKM. The DNA of the CDR3 is TGTGCCAGCAGTTCGGGAGGGATTGACGGGACACAAGAGACCCAGTACTTC. The encoded protein is CASSSGGIDGTQETQYF.

Ten or more counts support this clonotype. The chain uses TRBV5-4 and TRBJ2-5; TRBD2 aligns across 9 bases. Losses at the gene ends were 3 bases for V and 5 bases for J; bases not matched to a gene: 8. The CDR3 length is 15 residues. CDR1 and CDR2 from the germline V gene are SGHNT and YYREEE (reference sequence). CDR3 in amino acids: CASSSPGGGEETQYF. CDR3 nucleotides: TGTGCCAGCAGCTCCCCCGGCGGGGGGGAGGAGACCCAGTACTTC. The complete variable domain, with remaining parts taken from reference TRBV5-4 and TRBJ2-5, reads ETGVTQSPTHLIKTRGQQVTLRCSSQSGHNTVSWYQQALGQGPQFIFQYYREEENGRGNFPPRFSGLQFPNYSSELNVNALELDDSALYLCASSSPGGGEETQYFGPGTRLLVL.

The rearrangement joins TRBV6-2 or TRBV6-3 to TRBJ2-1; D may be TRBD2 (6 bases). Germline V gives CDR1 MNHEY, CDR2 SVGEGT. This CDR3 is built from 14 residues. V was clipped by 5 bases and J by 8 bases, with 16 bases between them. DNA for the CDR3: TGTGCCAGCAGTCCCCGAGGAAGGGAGGATGAGCAGTTCTTC. Translated: CASSPRGREDEQFF.

This clonotype was counted a few times. The chain combines TRBV28 with TRBJ2-3, with D possibly matching TRBD1 (6 bases). Germline V gives CDR1 MDHEN, CDR2 SYDVKM. The CDR3 has 15 amino acids. Between the trimmed V and J ends, which lost 6 bases and 6 bases, there was a span of 19 bases. The DNA for the CDR3 is TGTGCCAGCAGGCAACAGGGTGGGGCCGTCGATACGCAGTATTTT. Translated: CASRQQGGAVDTQYF.

This clonotype was recorded at least ten times. The rearrangement joins TRBV23-1 to TRBJ2-1; D is tentatively TRBD1 or TRBD2 (5 bases each). TRBV23-1 is recorded as an ORF, its role being uncertain. The V end lost 2 bases, the J end lost 3 bases, and 11 bases lay between the germline ends. This CDR3 is 15 amino acids long. The chain's CDR3 is CASSQPQGDYNEQFF. The CDR3 DNA follows: TGCGCCAGCAGTCAACCCCAGGGAGACTACAATGAGCAGTTCTTC.

The rearrangement uses TRBV12-5 and TRBJ1-3; 10 bases fit TRBD1. The CDR3 has 14 residues. The junction had 2 bases not matched to a gene; V was cut back by 2 bases and J by 7 bases. The V gene's germline CDR1 is LGHNT and CDR2 FRNRAP. The CDR3 loop reads CASGLRQGANTIYF. The CDR3 region has the DNA TGTGCTAGTGGTTTGAGACAGGGGGCTAACACCATATATTTT. The full variable domain, in which reference TRBV12-5 and TRBJ1-3 provide the parts outside the CDR3, is DARVTQTPRHKVTEMGQEVTMRCQPILGHNTVFWYRQTMMQGLELLAYFRNRAPLDDSGMPKDRFSAEMPDATLATLKIQPSEPRDSAVYFCASGLRQGANTIYFGEGSWLTVV.

This clonotype occurred many times. The CDR3 is CSVDGVAGGVLWNEQFF. For the CDR3, the DNA is TGCAGCGTTGATGGGGTAGCGGGAGGAGTACTTTGGAATGAGCAGTTCTTC. V usage is TRBV29-1 and J usage is TRBJ2-1; 10 bases map to TRBD2. The CDR3 spans 17 residues. Germline-derived CDR1 and CDR2 are SQVTM and ANQGSEA. V was clipped by 3 bases and J by 7 bases; unmatched bases: 15.

At least ten counts were recorded for this clonotype. The chain uses TRBV2 and TRBJ1-2; a weak D match, TRBD1 (5 bases). The CDR3 length is 14 residues. V was clipped by 8 bases and J by 6 bases, with 19 bases between them. The germline CDR1 and CDR2 sequences are SNHLY and FYNNEI. CDR3 in DNA: TGTGCCAGCTCACCGGGACTCAAGCAGGATGGCTACACCTTC. Protein: CASSPGLKQDGYTF.

The sample holds many counts of this clonotype. The rearrangement links TRBV6-1 to TRBJ2-3, with 7 positions matching TRBD2. Germline CDR1 is MNHNS and CDR2 is SASEGT. The CDR3 covers 15 residues. V gave up 5 bases and J gave up 0 bases; unmatched junction bases: 5. CDR3 in DNA: TGTGCCAGCAGTACCCCTAGCGGAAGCACAGATACGCAGTATTTT. Translated, it gives CASSTPSGSTDTQYF.

As for this clonotype: Compared with germline, one end of the junction differs, possibly owing to a read error. The V call is TRBV28, the J call TRBJ2-7; TRBD1 aligns across 10 bases. The CDR3 length is 14 residues. CDR1 is MDHEN and CDR2 is SYDVKM in the germline V gene. In nucleotides, the CDR3 is TGTGCCAGCACTGAGGACAGGGGGGCCTACCAGCAGTACTTC. It yields the protein CASTEDRGAYQQYF.

This sequence joins TRBV27 and TRBJ2-6; the D is unclear. Germline CDR1 and CDR2: MNHEY and SMNVEV (reference sequence). The germline V and J ends were trimmed by 6 bases and 0 bases, with 15 bases remaining between them. This CDR3 contains 17 residues. CDR3 residues: CASSKSPVGSGANVLTF. The CDR3 DNA sequence: TGTGCCAGCAGCAAATCGCCCGTCGGCTCTGGGGCCAACGTCCTGACTTTC.